This TCR beta chain comes out of a study of blood T cell repertoires in COVID-19. Across the whole study: Samples taken during acute and convalescent COVID-19 were collected in the United States, Italy and Spain. Nucleic acid was either cDNA or gDNA, and it came from T cells, B-cell-depleted T cells, or PBMCs.

Source study methods: From reference gene primer amplification, estimates of nucleated cell counts were derived. Clones were read by immunoSEQ multiplex PCR, and TCRdb kept only the in-frame ones, dropping some. V and J calls and clone size are given by that table; D and trimming were obtained from the DNA. Among 200,000 to 250,000 clones listed, 70% to 90% were seen once. V lost 2 bases to trimming and J lost 5 bases; unmatched junction nucleotides: 7. Germline values: CDR1 MNHNY, CDR2 SVGAGI (reference sequence). There are 16 residues in the CDR3. The sample was peripheral blood. The rearrangement uses TRBV6-6 and TRBJ1-5; 9 nucleotides line up with TRBD1. This sequence originates from a woman in her seventies with active or convalescent COVID-19. The CDR3 spells CASSYPTGGGDQPQHF. CDR3 DNA: TGTGCCAGCAGTTACCCCACAGGGGGCGGAGATCAGCCCCAGCATTTT.